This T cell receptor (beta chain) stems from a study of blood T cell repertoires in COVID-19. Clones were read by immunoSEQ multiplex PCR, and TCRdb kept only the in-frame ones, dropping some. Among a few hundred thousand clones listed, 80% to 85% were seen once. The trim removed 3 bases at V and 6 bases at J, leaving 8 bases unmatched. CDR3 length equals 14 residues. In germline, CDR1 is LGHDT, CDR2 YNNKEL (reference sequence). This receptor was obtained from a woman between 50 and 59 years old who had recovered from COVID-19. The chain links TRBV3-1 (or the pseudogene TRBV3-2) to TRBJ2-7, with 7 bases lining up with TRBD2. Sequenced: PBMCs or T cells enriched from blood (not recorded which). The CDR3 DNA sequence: TGTGCCAGCAGCCACATGGGAGGGCCCCCCGAGCAGTACTTC. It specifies CASSHMGGPPEQYF.